This T cell receptor beta chain originates from a study of monozygotic twins with inflammatory bowel disease. Study-wide points: Healthy co-twins, by inverse Simpson, had higher TCRbeta diversity than their siblings with IBD.

With the 5' RACE reads reprocessed, TCRdb shows one record per CDR3 protein and no DNA. The sample has 300,000 to 450,000 distinct CDR3 sequences, and its top ten clones hold 2.6%. As regards this clonotype: Its antigen is still unknown.

Without any T cell sorting, total RNA was isolated from whole blood. Germline CDR1 is LGHDT and CDR2 is YNNKEL (reference sequence). This CDR3 has 15 amino acids. This TCR derives from a human donor with ulcerative colitis or Crohn's disease, or a healthy co-twin of an affected twin (not recorded which). The chain links TRBV3-1 to TRBJ2-7; TCRdb's D call of TRBD2 is untestable without DNA. The material sequenced was blood. CDR3: CASSRGSVSSYEQYF.